The TCR beta chain under discussion was sequenced for a study of T-cell reconstitution after alpha-beta-depleted transplantation in children (dated by TCRdb to about 2016). Study-wide context: T-cell immune reconstitution after TCRalphabeta/CD19-depleted allogeneic hematopoietic cell transplantation in children was quantitatively tracked in the study by means of TCR repertoire profiling. Broad study findings and their caveats: Apparently early alphabetaT-cell count recovery about two months after transplant reportedly relied on only several hundred rapidly expanded clones derived from non-depleted graft cells. The frequencies of hyperexpanded clones fell over the following months, and after one year, T-cell counts and TCRbeta diversity were mostly attributed to newly produced T cells. In some patients, high TCRbeta diversity at day 60 was attributed to recipient T cells and intrathymic progenitors that had survived conditioning.

The library was made by PCR. The sequencer listed for this sample is Illumina HiSeq 2500. Molecular barcoding was employed in the preparation of TCR libraries, with unique molecular identifiers being used to normalize TCRbeta repertoire quantification. Clones were called with MiXCR by TCRdb after fastp trimmed the public reads at Q25, and only in-frame beta chains were retained. Rows with a matching CDR3 protein are joined into one entry that keeps the most common DNA and genes. In all, the sample holds 200,000 to 300,000 distinct CDR3 sequences, and roughly 23% of those were seen once. The top ten clones comprise over 2.5% of the sample. This clonotype was seen a handful of times. There is no known antigen for this receptor. No quality values exist for individual bases; no much larger clone is one base distant. What this sample's treatment or condition label stands for: allogeneic hematopoietic cell transplantation with graft depleted of TCRalphabeta T cells and CD19 B cells. Transplant recipients were children who received TCRalphabeta/CD19-depleted allogeneic hematopoietic cell grafts.

Including cysteine and phenylalanine, the CDR3 has 15 amino acids. The sequence is cut down to CDR3 DNA, 45 bases in frame from base 1. Clipping removes 5 bases from V and 7 bases from J, with 13 as the unmatched junction base count. The germline V gene encodes CDR1 SGHTA and CDR2 FQGTGA. This material consisted of PBMCs, taken before TCRalphabeta/CD19-depleted stem cell transplant. The source of this sequence is a girl aged 2-10 years with Fanconi anemia, due to receive a stem cell transplant. The chain employs TRBV7-3 and TRBJ2-7, and TRBD2 matches 8 of the central bases. The encoded CDR3 is CASSQTGLALGEQYF. The nucleotide sequence reads as follows: TGTGCCAGCAGCCAAACCGGACTAGCCCTTGGGGAGCAGTACTTC. Where the CDR3 stops, the reference TRBV7-3 and TRBJ2-7 genes take over; the full variable domain is GAGVSQTPSNKVTEKGKYVELRCDPISGHTALYWYRQSLGQGPEFLIYFQGTGAADDSGLPNDRFFAVRPEGSVSTLKIQRTERGDSAVYLCASSQTGLALGEQYFGPGTRLTVT.